These 30 T cell receptor beta chains were sequenced from one sample in a study of persistence of HIV-infected CD4 T cells. What these receptors recognize is not known. Stimulation used around 10 ug/mL lysate from CMV-infected fibroblasts. Sorted nonresponding memory CD4+ T cells were CD40L-negative, CD69-negative, CD45RO-high. This was the immunoSEQ version 4 assay in survey mode. The protocol was immunoSEQ multiplex PCR, while the TCRdb copy is restricted to in-frame clones and leaves out a portion. The table has some 31,000 clones, 82% seen once. Source: CD4+ T cells sorted from PBMCs after approximately 19-hour stimulation, taken from a patient who received antiretroviral therapy. The receptor set was obtained from an adult man with HIV who was CMV-seropositive.

The rearrangement links TRBV7-2 to TRBJ1-1; weak D call: TRBD1 (5 bases). Per the germline V gene, CDR1 is SGHTA and CDR2 is FQGNSA. The CDR3 is 15 amino acids. Trimming removed 0 bases at V and 4 bases at J, with 12 bases between. The CDR3: CASSLARGGATEAFF. The DNA for the CDR3 is TGTGCCAGCAGCTTAGCGCGGGGAGGGGCCACTGAAGCTTTCTTT.

The rearrangement joins TRBV18 to TRBJ1-2, with D perhaps TRBD1 (6 bases). V was cut by 3 bases and J by 1 base, with 9 bases left in between. The CDR3 spans 14 residues. Germline V lookup: CDR1 KGHSH, CDR2 LQKENI. The CDR3 spells CASSPRTDNYGYTF. The CDR3 DNA follows: TGTGCCAGCTCACCCCGGACAGATAACTATGGCTACACCTTC.

The CDR3 coding sequence is TGCGCCAGCAGCTTGGGGGGGACAGGGCGCAGCCTATACGAGCAGTACTTC. Its protein is CASSLGGTGRSLYEQYF. The chain links TRBV5-1 to TRBJ2-7; 9 positions match TRBD1. This CDR3 contains 17 residues. J lost 4 bases, V lost 0 bases, and 11 bases had no gene match. Germline V gene sequence: CDR1 SGHRS, CDR2 YFSETQ.

The chain employs TRBV6-5 and TRBJ1-2; 7 positions agree with TRBD1. Germline CDR1 reads MNHEY; CDR2 reads SVGAGI. V was pared by 10 bases and J by 0 bases, with 5 bases of the junction left unmatched. The CDR3 is made up of 13 amino acids. CDR3 protein: CATNRGANYGYTF. The CDR3 coding sequence is TGTGCCACAAACAGGGGCGCTAACTATGGCTACACCTTC.

The V gene is TRBV19, the J gene TRBJ2-3; perhaps TRBD2 as D (6 bases). The V end was cut by 4 bases, the J end by 5 bases, with 16 bases between. CDR3 length equals 15 residues. CDR1 and CDR2 (germline): LNHDA, SQIVND (reference sequence). The DNA for the CDR3 is TGTGCCAGTAGTAGAGGCGGGGCTGGGGGAGATACGCAGTATTTT. This codes for CASSRGGAGGDTQYF.

The CDR3, as DNA: TGTGCCAGCAGCTTAGCGGGGGGAGGAGCCGAGCAGTACTTC. It codes for CASSLAGGGAEQYF. The genes are TRBV7-9 and TRBJ2-7, with D maybe TRBD2 (6 bases). The CDR3 loop spans 14 amino acids. From germline, CDR1 is SEHNR and CDR2 FQNEAQ (reference sequence). The V end lost 0 bases, the J end lost 6 bases, and 12 bases lay between the germline ends.

The chain is built from TRBV6-4 and TRBJ2-2; no reliable D call. The CDR3 runs to 12 residues. Trimming pared 2 bases from V and 5 bases from J, leaving 3 bases between. Germline assignment: CDR1 MRHNA and CDR2 SNTAGT. CDR3 amino acids: CASSDRTGELFF. For the CDR3, the DNA is TGTGCCAGCAGTGACCGTACCGGGGAGCTGTTTTTT.

By frequency in the sample, this clone is medium-sized. The chain has TRBV5-1 and TRBJ1-2; 8 bases match TRBD1. This CDR3 is built from 14 residues. Trimming at V came to 4 bases and at J to 0 bases, leaving 2 bases not matched to a gene. The germline CDR1 and CDR2 sequences are SGHRS and YFSETQ. The CDR3 coding sequence is TGCGCCAGCAGCCGGGACAGGACTAACTATGGCTACACCTTC. Translation gives CASSRDRTNYGYTF.

The chain combines TRBV19 with TRBJ1-1; TRBD1 matches at 7 bases. The CDR3 spans 14 residues. Germline V gene sequence: CDR1 LNHDA, CDR2 SQIVND (reference sequence). The ends lost 5 bases at V and 1 base at J; junction bases unmatched: 4. CDR3 amino acids: CASSSGQRNTEAFF. Written as DNA, the CDR3 is TGTGCCAGTAGTTCGGGACAGCGGAACACTGAAGCTTTCTTT.

The gene calls are TRBV7-2 and TRBJ2-3, with D perhaps assigned TRBD1 or TRBD2 (6 bases each). V was trimmed by 6 bases and J by 6 bases, leaving 19 bases between them. The CDR3 is made up of 15 amino acids. Germline lookup yields CDR1 SGHTA and CDR2 FQGNSA. The CDR3: CASSIQSGAGDTQYF. The CDR3, as DNA: TGTGCCAGCAGTATCCAGTCAGGGGCGGGGGATACGCAGTATTTT.

The CDR3 here is CASSPVGAYEQYF. The CDR3, as DNA: TGTGCCAGCAGTCCCGTGGGGGCCTACGAGCAGTACTTC. The chain employs TRBV6-5 and TRBJ2-7; D is tentatively TRBD1 or TRBD2 (5 bases each). The CDR3 has 13 amino acids. Trimming removed 5 bases from V and 2 bases from J, with 10 bases in between. Germline V lookup: CDR1 MNHEY, CDR2 SVGAGI.

The chain has TRBV2 and TRBJ1-5, with 8 bases aligning to TRBD1. This CDR3 is 14 amino acids long. J gave up 6 bases and V 3 bases, and 4 bases lay outside the gene matches. CDR1 and CDR2 (germline): SNHLY, FYNNEI. The CDR3 coding sequence is TGTGCCAGCAGTGACCGGACAGGGAGTCAGCCCCAGCATTTT. Translated, it gives CASSDRTGSQPQHF.

This clone was seen a few times. J is TRBJ2-1 and V is TRBV6-6, with 13 bases aligning to TRBD2. The CDR3 loop spans 15 amino acids. CDR1 is MNHNY and CDR2 is SVGAGI in the germline V gene (reference sequence). With 5 bases clipped from V and 6 bases from J, the junction kept 4 bases outside the gene matches. As DNA, the CDR3 is TGTGCCAGCAGTAACGGACTAGCGGGGGCCAATGAGCAGTTCTTC. Its translation is CASSNGLAGANEQFF.

The chain employs TRBV14 and TRBJ2-1; 10 bases are shared with TRBD1. The V gene's germline CDR1 is SGHDN and CDR2 FVKESK. The CDR3 covers 15 residues. V trimming: 6 bases; J trimming: 7 bases; junction bases outside the gene matches: 9. In nucleotides, the CDR3 is TGTGCCAGCAGGCTGACAGGGGGCGATTATAATGAGCAGTTCTTC. Protein sequence: CASRLTGGDYNEQFF.

V usage is TRBV29-1 and J usage is TRBJ1-2; no clear D. The CDR3 sequence is 14 residues long. Germline V gene sequence: CDR1 SQVTM, CDR2 ANQGSEA. Trimming removed 3 bases at V and 5 bases at J, with 16 bases between. The CDR3 sequence is CSVEGSYGFYGYTF. The DNA for the CDR3 is TGCAGCGTTGAGGGTAGCTACGGTTTTTATGGCTACACCTTC.

The chain recombines TRBV18 with TRBJ2-2; 14 positions agree with TRBD2. Germline lookup yields CDR1 KGHSH and CDR2 LQKENI. The CDR3 covers 19 residues. J lost 1 base, V lost 2 bases, and 6 bases had no gene match. The CDR3 DNA reads as TGTGCCAGCTCACCAAGGACTAGCGGGGGGTCCAAGAACACCGGGGAGCTGTTTTTT. Translating gives CASSPRTSGGSKNTGELFF.

The chain links TRBV5-5 to TRBJ2-5; D ambiguous. With 4 bases removed from V and 8 bases from J, the gap between germline ends came to 21 bases. The CDR3 contains 15 residues. Germline V gene sequence: CDR1 SGHKS, CDR2 YYEKEE (reference sequence). This chain's CDR3 is CASSHYSVGKNTQYF. CDR3 DNA sequence: TGTGCCAGCAGCCACTATTCGGTGGGCAAGAATACCCAGTACTTC.

The J gene is TRBJ1-2, the V gene TRBV30, with 7 positions matching TRBD1. CDR1 and CDR2 from the germline V gene are GTSNPN and SVGIG (reference sequence). This CDR3 has 15 amino acids. The V and J ends lost 0 bases and 3 bases, in that order; junction bases with no gene match: 7. Here the CDR3 reads CAWSVGDRAHYGYTF. The DNA of the CDR3 is TGTGCCTGGAGTGTTGGGGACAGAGCCCACTATGGCTACACCTTC.

This clone was recorded only once. The gene calls are TRBV18 and TRBJ1-1, with a possible D match to TRBD1 (6 bases). This CDR3 has 15 residues. Trimming removed 2 bases at V and 1 base at J, with 11 bases between. Per germline, CDR1 KGHSH and CDR2 LQKENI. CDR3 sequence (DNA): TGTGCCAGCTCACCATCCCGGACAGAGAACACTGAAGCTTTCTTT. It encodes CASSPSRTENTEAFF.

This chain uses TRBV9 with TRBJ2-2, with D maybe TRBD2 (6 bases). CDR3 length: 17 residues. Germline values: CDR1 SGDLS, CDR2 YYNGEE. The V end lost 0 bases, the J end lost 2 bases, and 14 bases lay between the germline ends. The CDR3 nucleotides are TGTGCCAGCAGCGTAGCCCCTGGCGGGGAAAACACCGGGGAGCTGTTTTTT. Translated, it gives CASSVAPGGENTGELFF. Combining the CDR3 with reference TRBV9 and TRBJ2-2 gives the whole variable domain DSGVTQTPKHLITATGQRVTLRCSPRSGDLSVYWYQQSLDQGLQFLIQYYNGEERAKGNILERFSAQQFPDLHSELNLSSLELGDSALYFCASSVAPGGENTGELFFGEGSRLTVL.

This clone was seen more than once but under ten times. The chain uses TRBV6-5 and TRBJ1-6; D might be TRBD1 (5 bases). Germline V CDR1 and CDR2: MNHEY, SVGAGI. CDR3 length: 14 residues. The V and J ends lost 5 bases and 10 bases respectively, with 15 bases between them. The CDR3 DNA is TGTGCCAGCAGTCCTGGGGGGGGTCAATCACCCCTCCACTTT. Protein sequence: CASSPGGGQSPLHF.

The gene calls are TRBV5-5 and TRBJ1-1, with D unclear. Trimming removed 4 bases at V and 2 bases at J, with 15 bases between. Germline V CDR1 and CDR2: SGHKS, YYEKEE (reference sequence). This CDR3 comprises 15 residues. This CDR3 reads CASSPFLGENTEAFF. The CDR3 bases are TGTGCCAGCAGCCCCTTTTTGGGAGAAAACACTGAAGCTTTCTTT. Supplemented by reference TRBV5-5 and TRBJ1-1, the full variable domain reads DAGVTQSPTHLIKTRGQQVTLRCSPISGHKSVSWYQQVLGQGPQFIFQYYEKEERGRGNFPDRFSARQFPNYSSELNVNALLLGDSALYLCASSPFLGENTEAFFGQGTRLTVV.

The rearrangement joins TRBV24-1 to TRBJ1-2, with D possibly TRBD1 on 5 matching bases. The V gene lost 3 bases and the J gene lost 6 bases, with 10 bases spanning the gap. Germline CDR1 reads KGHDR; CDR2 reads SFDVKD. CDR3 length equals 13 residues. The CDR3: CATSDEGGDGYTF. The CDR3 coding sequence is TGTGCCACCAGTGATGAGGGAGGGGATGGCTACACCTTC.

This chain joins TRBV5-6 and TRBJ1-1; the D is unclear. The V end lost 1 base, the J end lost 3 bases, and 7 bases lay between the germline ends. CDR1 is SGHDT and CDR2 is YYEEEE in the germline V gene. This CDR3 is built from 13 residues. The CDR3 loop reads CASSLRGDTEAFF. The CDR3 DNA is TGTGCCAGCAGCTTGCGGGGTGACACTGAAGCTTTCTTT.

The genes are TRBV19 and TRBJ2-5; TRBD2 might be the D (5 bases). CDR1 is LNHDA and CDR2 is SQIVND in the germline V gene (reference sequence). CDR3 length equals 13 residues. Trimming removed 6 bases at V and 5 bases at J, with 13 bases between. As DNA, the CDR3 is TGTGCCAGTAGCCTACACGGGAAGGAGACCCAGTACTTC. Encoded protein: CASSLHGKETQYF.

This clone occurred a few times. V is TRBV5-4 and J is TRBJ1-2; 7 bases agree with TRBD1. The CDR3 is 13 residues long. CDR1 SGHNT and CDR2 YYREEE come from the germline V gene (reference sequence). V gave up 9 bases and J gave up 4 bases; unmatched junction bases: 9. The CDR3 nucleotides read TGTGCCACCGAATTAGGGGGCGCCTATGGCTACACCTTC. The encoded protein is CATELGGAYGYTF.

The genes are TRBV30 and TRBJ1-4; perhaps TRBD1 as D (5 bases). V lost 5 bases and J 5 bases, leaving 15 bases between the germline ends. The germline V gene encodes CDR1 GTSNPN and CDR2 SVGIG (reference sequence). The CDR3 runs 14 residues. Written as DNA, the CDR3 is TGTGCCTGGGGGGATCCAGGGAGGAATGAAAAACTGTTTTTT. It specifies CAWGDPGRNEKLFF.

This chain connects TRBV4-3 to TRBJ2-6, with D unclear. Trimming pared 3 bases from V and 0 bases from J, leaving 12 bases between. The CDR3 sequence is 17 residues long. The germline V gene has CDR1 LGHNA and CDR2 YSLEER. The CDR3 DNA follows: TGCGCCAGCAGCCAGGTAACACGTATCTCTGGGGCCAACGTCCTGACTTTC. Translation: CASSQVTRISGANVLTF.

This clone was seen once. V is TRBV25-1 and J is TRBJ1-2; D not certain. Trimming shortened V by 5 bases and J by 8 bases, and 12 bases separated the two germline ends. The CDR3 is 12 amino acids. CDR1 is MGHDK, CDR2 SYGVNS, per germline. The CDR3 sequence: CASSPRAGGYTF. The CDR3 DNA reads TGTGCCAGCAGTCCGAGGGCGGGCGGCTACACCTTC.

The rearrangement uses TRBV4-2 and TRBJ2-7; 9 nucleotides agree with TRBD1. The CDR3 has 14 residues. V lost 3 bases, J lost 2 bases, and 2 bases stayed unmatched. Per the germline V gene, CDR1 is LGHNA and CDR2 is YNFKEQ. CDR3 loop: CASSQDRGPYEQYF. As DNA, the CDR3 is TGTGCCAGCAGCCAGGACAGGGGACCCTACGAGCAGTACTTC.